These 16 T cell receptor beta chains were all obtained from the same sample, sequenced in a study of beta chain features in type 1 diabetes. Study-wide findings and caveats: Moderate but significant shortening of TCRB CDR3s was recorded in all four CD4+ subsets from Type 1 diabetes patients.

No antigen has been assigned to these receptors. cDNA synthesis used the whole RNA isolate, giving expressed TCRB sequences. The repertoire was sequenced with immunoSEQ multiplex PCR; TCRdb's copy has only in-frame clones and lacks some. The repertoire includes some 290,000 clones, approximately 24% of them detected once, and 0.012% sits in the top ten. The sequenced material came from naive CD4+ T cells from blood. These receptors were collected from a woman under 40 with type 1 diabetes.

This clone turned up a few times. CDR3 sequence reads: CASSLRGDGYTF. The DNA for the CDR3 is TGCGCCAGCAGCTTGCGGGGAGACGGCTACACCTTC. The V and J genes are TRBV5-1 and TRBJ1-2; D unresolved. The CDR3 sequence is 12 residues long. Germline-derived CDR1 and CDR2 are SGHRS and YFSETQ. V was shortened by 1 base and J by 8 bases, with 9 bases between the two germline ends. The whole variable domain, filled in from reference TRBV5-1 and TRBJ1-2, reads KAGVTQTPRYLIKTRGQQVTLSCSPISGHRSVSWYQQTPGQGLQFLFEYFSETQRNKGNFPGRFSGRQFSNSRSEMNVSTLELGDSALYLCASSLRGDGYTFGSGTRLTVV.

This rearrangement joins TRBV27 to TRBJ2-5, with D possibly matching TRBD1 (6 bases). Trimming removed 3 bases at V and 5 bases at J, with 13 bases between. Germline values: CDR1 MNHEY, CDR2 SMNVEV (reference sequence). CDR3 length: 14 amino acids. CDR3 coding DNA: TGTGCCAGCAGTTTCAGACAGGCCCGGGAGACCCAGTACTTC. This gives the protein CASSFRQARETQYF.

Regarding this clone: The same CDR3 also results from other DNA sequences found in this sample. This chain uses TRBV5-1 with TRBJ2-5, with 8 bases fitting TRBD2. V dropped 4 bases and J dropped 4; count of bases not matched to a gene: 6. Germline loops: CDR1 SGHRS, CDR2 YFSETQ. The CDR3 is 14 residues long. The CDR3: CASSPGTRGETQYF. The CDR3 DNA reads TGCGCCAGCAGCCCCGGGACTAGGGGAGAGACCCAGTACTTC. Filled out from reference TRBV5-1 and TRBJ2-5, the complete variable domain reads KAGVTQTPRYLIKTRGQQVTLSCSPISGHRSVSWYQQTPGQGLQFLFEYFSETQRNKGNFPGRFSGRQFSNSRSEMNVSTLELGDSALYLCASSPGTRGETQYFGPGTRLLVL.

This clone was observed once. The genes are TRBV5-1 and TRBJ2-7; perhaps TRBD2 as D (5 bases). The CDR3 extends over 14 amino acids. From germline, CDR1 is SGHRS and CDR2 YFSETQ. V gave up 1 base and J gave up 3 bases, with 11 bases separating them. CDR3 region: CASSLRETNYEQYF. CDR3 nucleotides: TGCGCCAGCAGCTTGCGAGAGACTAACTACGAGCAGTACTTC. The full variable domain, in which reference TRBV5-1 and TRBJ2-7 provide the parts outside the CDR3, is KAGVTQTPRYLIKTRGQQVTLSCSPISGHRSVSWYQQTPGQGLQFLFEYFSETQRNKGNFPGRFSGRQFSNSRSEMNVSTLELGDSALYLCASSLRETNYEQYFGPGTRLTVT.

The rearrangement links TRBV5-1 to TRBJ1-1; the D is unclear. Germline-derived CDR1 and CDR2 are SGHRS and YFSETQ. The length of the CDR3 is 14 residues. Trimming left V 4 bases short and J 1 base short, with 11 bases between. The CDR3 is CASSLETPNTEAFF. The CDR3 nucleotides are TGCGCCAGCAGCCTCGAGACACCGAACACTGAAGCTTTCTTT.

Regarding this clone: The sample carries other DNA sequences with the same CDR3. This sequence joins TRBV7-3 and TRBJ2-3; no clear D gene. V dropped 2 bases and J dropped 0 bases, with 6 bases sitting between them. From germline, CDR1 is SGHTA and CDR2 FQGTGA. CDR3 size: 14 residues. The CDR3 here is CASSLGQSTDTQYF. CDR3 DNA sequence: TGTGCCAGCAGCTTAGGGCAAAGCACAGATACGCAGTATTTT.

This clone was found a few times. The chain uses TRBV7-2 and TRBJ2-5; D is undetermined. The CDR3 is 14 residues long. V gave up 5 bases and J gave up 4 bases, with 14 bases separating them. From germline, CDR1 is SGHTA and CDR2 FQGNSA. The CDR3 sequence: CASSEWVGVETQYF. As DNA, the CDR3 is TGTGCCAGCAGCGAATGGGTCGGAGTAGAGACCCAGTACTTC.

This clone came up a few times. This chain joins TRBV25-1 and TRBJ1-3; D is possibly TRBD1 (6 bases). The CDR3 extends over 14 amino acids. V lost 4 bases and J 4 bases, leaving 11 bases between the germline ends. Germline values: CDR1 MGHDK, CDR2 SYGVNS. The CDR3 DNA is TGTGCCAGCAGTGCCTCGGGACAAGGAAACACCATATATTTT. Translation gives CASSASGQGNTIYF.

The gene calls are TRBV29-1 and TRBJ2-2, with a possible D match to TRBD1 (6 bases). Germline lookup yields CDR1 SQVTM and CDR2 ANQGSEA. The CDR3 extends over 15 amino acids. V gave up 7 bases and J gave up 3 bases, with 18 bases separating them. In DNA form, the CDR3 reads TGCAGCGCCGGTTCCGGGACACTCCACACCGGGGAGCTGTTTTTT. It codes for CSAGSGTLHTGELFF.

This clone was picked up a small number of times. This chain connects TRBV6-5 to TRBJ2-7; a possible D gene is TRBD2 (7 bases). The CDR3 sequence is 15 residues long. From germline, CDR1 is MNHEY and CDR2 SVGAGI. Trimming removed 6 bases at V and 2 bases at J, with 17 bases between. In nucleotides, the CDR3 is TGTGCCAGCAGCCGCGACGGGGGGACACCCTACGAGCAGTACTTC. It is translated as CASSRDGGTPYEQYF.

V is TRBV7-2 and J is TRBJ2-2, with no clear D. V lost 5 bases and J lost 7, with 14 bases in between. Germline values: CDR1 SGHTA, CDR2 FQGNSA. The CDR3 covers 14 residues. CDR3 residues: CASSPRGGDGELFF. The CDR3 nucleotides read TGTGCCAGCAGCCCCCGAGGCGGAGACGGGGAGCTGTTTTTT.

The chain employs TRBV30 and TRBJ2-7; 9 positions agree with TRBD1. The CDR3 is 14 amino acids. Germline V gene lookup returns CDR1 GTSNPN and CDR2 SVGIG (reference sequence). Trimming removed 6 bases from V and 4 bases from J; junction bases left unmatched: 10. CDR3 in amino acids: CACEDRGRVYEQYF. CDR3 nucleotides: TGTGCCTGCGAGGACAGGGGAAGGGTTTACGAGCAGTACTTC.

CDR3 region: CASSFLSGRNTGELFF. CDR3 bases: TGCGCCAGCAGCTTTCTGAGCGGGAGGAACACCGGGGAGCTGTTTTTT. The chain uses TRBV5-1 and TRBJ2-2, with TRBD2 matching 8 bases. The CDR3 totals 16 residues. Germline V gene sequence: CDR1 SGHRS, CDR2 YFSETQ. The V segment lost 2 bases and the J segment 1 base; nucleotides outside the gene matches: 4.

To note about this clone: The same CDR3 is also encoded by other DNA sequences in this sample. This chain connects TRBV29-1 to TRBJ1-1; TRBD1 matches 7 bases. The CDR3 is 12 residues long. V gave up 7 bases and J gave up 0 bases; unmatched junction bases: 2. The germline V gene encodes CDR1 SQVTM and CDR2 ANQGSEA. As DNA, the CDR3 is TGCAGCGCCGGACAGGTGAACACTGAAGCTTTCTTT. Residues: CSAGQVNTEAFF. Full variable domain (remainder filled in from reference TRBV29-1 and TRBJ1-1): SAVISQKPSRDICQRGTSLTIQCQVDSQVTMMFWYRQQPGQSLTLIATANQGSEATYESGFVIDKFPISRPNLTFSTLTVSNMSPEDSSIYLCSAGQVNTEAFFGQGTRLTVV.

The genes are TRBV7-3 and TRBJ1-2, with 8 nucleotides matching TRBD1. CDR1 SGHTA and CDR2 FQGTGA come from the germline V gene. The CDR3 is 14 amino acids. V was pared by 2 bases and J by 8 bases, with 7 bases of the junction left unmatched. In DNA form, the CDR3 reads TGTGCCAGCAGCTTAGACCCAGGGGGCCAAGGCTACACCTTC. The encoded protein is CASSLDPGGQGYTF.

V gene TRBV7-3 combines with J gene TRBJ2-1, with a possible D match to TRBD2 (6 bases). V lost 3 bases and J lost 8, with 14 bases in between. The CDR3 consists of 14 residues. Germline CDR1 is SGHTA and CDR2 is FQGTGA. Here the CDR3 DNA reads TGTGCCAGCAGCTTGGGACTTCGGGTCTATGAGCAGTTCTTC. This encodes CASSLGLRVYEQFF.